This paragraph covers one TCR beta chain sequence. Its antigen remains unidentified. This specimen comes from a study of shared clonotypes between healthy human individuals. Study overall: The study enrolled two women and a few men aged 18 to 49. CD8 memory received one plate per donor, CD8 naive two, CD4 memory three and CD4 naive three. General study findings and limits: A generally larger estimated richness was seen in naive subsets than in memory subsets.

CDR1 LNHDA and CDR2 SQIVND come from the germline V gene (reference sequence). The CDR3 contains 18 residues. V was cut by 1 base and J by 2 bases, with 20 bases left in between. Using immunoSEQ multiplex PCR, the repertoire was profiled, and TCRdb retains in-frame clones only, with some absent. The repertoire includes almost 750,000 clones, about two thirds of them detected once, and under 2% sits in the top ten. This sequence originates from a woman aged 25 to 39 in good health. Sequenced material: memory CD4+ T cells sorted from blood. Sample subset: CD45RA-negative fraction. This chain joins TRBV19 and TRBJ2-5; no clear D gene. The chain's CDR3 is CASSIGYMQDPLQETQYF. CDR3 DNA: TGTGCCAGTAGTATAGGGTATATGCAGGACCCCCTTCAAGAGACCCAGTACTTC.